The clone carrying this T cell receptor (beta chain) appeared a few times. The data stem from a study of blood T cells in healthy people across ages. The CDR3 length is 14 residues. The trim removed 7 bases at V and 9 bases at J, leaving 10 bases unmatched. Germline-derived CDR1 and CDR2 are SNHLY and FYNNEI. A J-beta primer mix and a sample-barcoded 5' primer were used in a second PCR of about 7 to 12 cycles. TCRdb reanalysed the 5' RACE reads using MiXCR and keeps one entry per CDR3 protein. The sample records about 510,000 distinct CDR3 sequences, over 25% being singletons. These sequences were also reported in another study, on T cells of mothers and their children.

This clonotype was sampled from a boy aged 2-9 years in good health. This chain joins TRBV2 and TRBJ2-1; 9 nucleotides match TRBD2. The sample was blood. This chain's CDR3 is CASKGSGSVTEQFF. CDR3 sequence (DNA): TGTGCCAGCAAGGGTAGCGGGAGTGTGACTGAGCAGTTCTTC.